This T cell receptor (beta chain) was recovered during a study of blood T cell repertoires in COVID-19 (dated by TCRdb to 2020 to 2021). Regarding the complete study: Samples from collaborators originated in the United States, Italy and Spain and spanned both the acute and convalescent phases of COVID-19. The prospective study material was composed of cDNA or gDNA derived from T cells, B-cell-depleted T cells, or PBMCs. Subjects who had been exposed to COVID-19, were actively infected with it, or had recovered from it provided the deeply sampled blood TCRbeta repertoires that made up the dataset. The repertoires were made available in a free public database intended to serve as a resource for research on the immune response to SARS-CoV-2. The samples were drawn from two sources: the first 160 participants of the ongoing ImmuneRACE study, and 1,200 or so subjects contributed by 6 global collaborators. A de-identified subject ID, COVID-19 status, age in years and sex were almost always included in the sample metadata. Where available, HLA class I and class II types were obtained from metadata supplied by the sample provider rather than from assay-based typing.

In Seattle, one collaborating source enrolled patients while the infection was active and tracked those patients longitudinally over the course of disease. Whole blood was collected in K2EDTA tubes by collaborating institutions according to the institutions' own protocols. Collaborator samples were shipped for TCRbeta analysis as frozen whole blood, isolated PBMCs, or DNA extracted from either sample type. The CDR3 runs 11 residues from the cysteine to the phenylalanine. Of the read, only the CDR3 DNA is kept; its 33 bases are in frame from base 1. From V the trimming removes 4 bases and from J it removes 15 bases, while the gene matches leave 4 bases of the junction unaccounted for. Regarding this clone: The specificity of this receptor is unknown. No base qualities exist here, and no much larger clone lies one base off it.

The investigation overall reported the following: How much clinical and demographic metadata was included differed by source and by participant, and the metadata was provided uncurated.

The immunoSEQ Assay, a bias-controlled multiplex PCR, was used to amplify TCRbeta CDR3 regions from genomic DNA. For the original study's pipeline: The number of nucleated cells in each sample was estimated from the amplification of reference gene primers within the assay. Sequence reads were collapsed and filtered to measure the absolute abundance of every unique TCRbeta CDR3 rearrangement. For each sample, productive Simpson clonality was calculated as the square root of Simpson's diversity index across productive rearrangements. What TCRdb holds here is the immuneACCESS table cut down to in-frame rearrangements. Part of the clones is not present; checked against another copy, under half of the missing clones reflect an unresolved V gene, and the others are unexplained. That table supplies the V and J calls and clone size; D and trimming were determined from the DNA. The sample table shows fewer than 650,000 clones, and around 90% are seen once. Jointly, the top ten make up 7.5% to 9% of the sample.

This clonotype was obtained from a woman between 45 and 65 years old with COVID-19, enrolled during active disease. The chain is made from TRBV12-3 or TRBV12-4 and TRBJ2-4; the central 9 bases match TRBD1. What was sequenced was peripheral blood. The CDR3 reads as follows: CASSSGQGRYF. The nucleotide sequence is TGTGCCAGCAGTTCTGGACAGGGGCGGTACTTC.